This passage covers 15 T cell receptor beta chains from one sample sequenced in a study of untreated major depressive disorder. Measured with immunoSEQ multiplex PCR; TCRdb has only the in-frame clones, and not every one. The sample lists tens of thousands of clones, around 87% occurring once. Sequenced material: CD4+ T cells from PBMCs. The receptors shown here come from a woman in her thirties in good health.

The rearrangement uses TRBV4-2 and TRBJ1-1; D might be TRBD1 (5 bases). The CDR3 has 14 amino acids. The ends were cut back, 6 bases at V and 4 bases at J, with 15 bases in the middle. The V gene's germline CDR1 is LGHNA and CDR2 YNFKEQ. The CDR3 reads CASSPGPGSTEAFF. CDR3 in DNA: TGTGCCAGCAGTCCGGGGCCCGGGAGCACTGAAGCTTTCTTT.

This clone was counted between two and nine times. The chain employs TRBV28 and TRBJ1-6; TRBD1 might be the D (5 bases). The CDR3 has 12 amino acids. Deletions cut 6 bases from V and 14 bases from J, with 14 bases between. Looked up from germline, CDR1 is MDHEN and CDR2 is SYDVKM. CDR3 sequence reads: CASSWGRDSLHF. The CDR3 DNA follows: TGTGCCAGCAGCTGGGGTAGGGACTCCCTCCACTTT. The full variable domain, its missing parts supplied by reference TRBV28 and TRBJ1-6, is DVKVTQSSRYLVKRTGEKVFLECVQDMDHENMFWYRQDPGLGLRLIYFSYDVKMKEKGDIPEGYSVSREKKERFSLILESASTNQTSMYLCASSWGRDSLHFGNGTRLTVT.

This chain uses TRBV28 with TRBJ1-1; D gene ambiguous. In germline, CDR1 is MDHEN, CDR2 SYDVKM. V was cut by 6 bases and J by 7 bases, with 9 bases left in between. The CDR3 length is 11 residues. Here the CDR3 reads CASSLVSEAFF. In DNA form, the CDR3 reads TGTGCCAGCAGCCTCGTCAGTGAAGCTTTCTTT.

The V call is TRBV19, the J call TRBJ2-3; the D gene is possibly TRBD2 (5 bases). The V end lost 7 bases, the J end lost 6 bases, and 14 bases lay between the germline ends. Looked up from germline, CDR1 is LNHDA and CDR2 is SQIVND (reference sequence). The CDR3 extends over 13 amino acids. DNA for the CDR3: TGTGCCAGTAACCGCGGGTGGCAGGATACGCAGTATTTT. This sequence encodes CASNRGWQDTQYF. The full variable domain, rest sourced from reference TRBV19 and TRBJ2-3, is DGGITQSPKYLFRKEGQNVTLSCEQNLNHDAMYWYRQDPGQGLRLIYYSQIVNDFQKGDIAEGYSVSREKKESFPLTVTSAQKNPTAFYLCASNRGWQDTQYFGPGTRLTVL.

V and J are TRBV6-6 and TRBJ1-2; no definite D call. CDR1 is MNHNY, CDR2 SVGAGI, per germline (reference sequence). V lost 0 bases and J 2 bases, leaving 13 bases between the germline ends. The CDR3 length is 16 residues. CDR3 DNA: TGTGCCAGCAGTTACTCGAATTTGGGCAGCAACTATGGCTACACCTTC. This sequence encodes CASSYSNLGSNYGYTF.

V usage is TRBV9 and J usage is TRBJ1-6; D remains unclear. Between the trimmed V and J ends, which lost 4 bases and 9 bases, there was a span of 14 bases. Germline lookup yields CDR1 SGDLS and CDR2 YYNGEE. CDR3 length: 14 amino acids. CDR3: CASSSRPHTSPLHF. The CDR3 DNA follows: TGTGCCAGCAGCTCCAGGCCCCATACTTCACCCCTCCACTTT.

V gene TRBV30 combines with J gene TRBJ2-5, with D perhaps TRBD2 (7 bases). The CDR3 has 14 residues. Trimming stripped 5 bases from V and 4 bases from J, with 17 bases between. Germline lookup yields CDR1 GTSNPN and CDR2 SVGIG (reference sequence). The CDR3 bases are TGTGCCTGGTCGGTGGGGGGGCCATCAGAGACCCAGTACTTC. As protein: CAWSVGGPSETQYF.

The rearrangement joins TRBV30 to TRBJ1-3; D not certain. Between the trimmed V and J ends, which lost 2 bases and 4 bases, there was a span of 9 bases. Germline loops: CDR1 GTSNPN, CDR2 SVGIG (reference sequence). The CDR3 extends over 13 amino acids. CDR3 sequence reads: CAWSLGDGNTIYF. CDR3 in DNA: TGTGCCTGGAGTCTGGGAGACGGAAACACCATATATTTT.

DNA for the CDR3: TGTGCCAGCAGTTATAGCGGGGGGGCCCCAGATACGCAGTATTTT. This encodes CASSYSGGAPDTQYF. The genes are TRBV6-5 and TRBJ2-3, with 11 bases identical to TRBD2. Trimming removed 3 bases from V and 4 bases from J; junction bases left unmatched: 3. The germline gives CDR1 MNHEY, CDR2 SVGAGI. There are 15 residues in the CDR3.

The rearrangement joins TRBV30 to TRBJ1-6; weak D call: TRBD1 (5 bases). V was shortened by 5 bases and J by 9 bases, with 14 bases between the two germline ends. This CDR3 region has 13 residues. Germline assignment: CDR1 GTSNPN and CDR2 SVGIG (reference sequence). In DNA form, the CDR3 reads TGTGCCTGGGGGCTAGGGGAGGGTTCACCCCTCCACTTT. Protein sequence: CAWGLGEGSPLHF.

V and J are TRBV30 and TRBJ1-6, with a possible D match to TRBD1 (5 bases). Trimming cost V 0 bases and J 5 bases, with 11 bases left between them. CDR1 is GTSNPN, CDR2 SVGIG, per germline (reference sequence). The CDR3 runs to 15 residues. CDR3 coding DNA: TGTGCCTGGAGTGTCGGGGGGGGGAATAATTCACCCCTCCACTTT. This gives the protein CAWSVGGGNNSPLHF.

J is TRBJ1-6 and V is TRBV30; 7 nucleotides line up with TRBD1. Germline V gene data show CDR1 as GTSNPN and CDR2 as SVGIG (reference sequence). The J segment lost 8 bases and the V segment lost 0 bases, leaving 16 bases of the junction unmatched. This CDR3 region has 18 residues. The CDR3 sequence: CAWSVFSQGVAAYSPLHF. CDR3 DNA sequence: TGTGCCTGGAGTGTATTTTCCCAGGGGGTCGCAGCTTATTCACCCCTCCACTTT.

The CDR3 region has the DNA TGCAGCGTGAAAGACGGGGGTCGGGGCATTCAGTACTTC. It specifies CSVKDGGRGIQYF. The chain couples TRBV29-1 to TRBJ2-4, with D tentatively TRBD2 (6 bases). The CDR3 runs to 13 residues. Trimming cost V 6 bases and J 9 bases, with 18 bases left between them. Germline values: CDR1 SQVTM, CDR2 ANQGSEA.

The chain links TRBV5-1 to TRBJ2-2; D gene unclear. The CDR3 consists of 13 residues. CDR1 and CDR2 from the germline V gene are SGHRS and YFSETQ. Between the trimmed V and J ends, which lost 2 bases and 4 bases, there was a span of 6 bases. CDR3 DNA sequence: TGCGCCAGCAGCTTCCGGGTCACCGGGGAGCTGTTTTTT. It encodes CASSFRVTGELFF. The full variable domain, rest sourced from reference TRBV5-1 and TRBJ2-2, is KAGVTQTPRYLIKTRGQQVTLSCSPISGHRSVSWYQQTPGQGLQFLFEYFSETQRNKGNFPGRFSGRQFSNSRSEMNVSTLELGDSALYLCASSFRVTGELFFGEGSRLTVL.

The DNA of the CDR3 is TGCGCCAGCAGCCAGACGGGACAGAGAGGAGGCTATGGCTACACCTTC. The encoded protein is CASSQTGQRGGYGYTF. V is TRBV4-3 and J is TRBJ1-2; 7 bases align to TRBD1. V gave up 3 bases and J gave up 4 bases; unmatched junction bases: 11. Germline CDR1 LGHNA, CDR2 YSLEER. CDR3 length: 16 amino acids.